The rows below give T cell receptor beta chains drawn from one sample of a study of graft-versus-host responses after intestinal transplantation. These TCRs' antigens remain unknown. Assay: immunoSEQ multiplex PCR; the TCRdb copy retains only in-frame clones and omits some. Of roughly 99,000 clones detected, approximately 90% appear once; the ten largest clones hold around 0.73%. The specimen comprised unstimulated CD4+ T cells sorted from spleen or lymph node cells, sampled before transplant. The receptors originated from a human donor who was the organ donor for an intestinal transplant. CDR3s include the opening cysteine and the closing phenylalanine or tryptophan. The D gene is left open where the match is weak. Size tells how often a clone was seen (once, few, many) or the class of an expanded clone, and some rows leave it out.

CDR3 length	D gene	V gene	clone size	J gene	CDR3 protein	CDR3 DNA
14	TRBD1	TRBV6-1	few	TRBJ2-7	CASSAGTGTYEQYF	TGTGCCAGCAGTGCCGGGACAGGCACCTACGAGCAGTACTTC
19	TRBD1	TRBV5-1	-	TRBJ1-6	CASSLGLRTGGSKNSPLHF	TGCGCCAGCAGCTTGGGTCTAAGGACAGGGGGTTCGAAGAATTCACCCCTCCACTTT
17	-	TRBV7-2	-	TRBJ1-4	CASSARRGASINEKLFF	TGTGCCAGCAGCGCCAGACGGGGGGCGAGTATAAATGAAAAACTGTTTTTT
14	-	TRBV18	-	TRBJ1-1	CASSTRAGGEEAFF	TGTGCCAGCTCCACGAGGGCGGGGGGGGAAGAAGCTTTCTTT
13	-	TRBV27	few	TRBJ1-3	CASRPSSGNTIYF	TGTGCCAGCAGGCCGAGCTCTGGAAACACCATATATTTT
16	-	TRBV5-1	-	TRBJ2-2	CASSSRGFVNTGELFF	TGCGCCAGCAGCTCTCGAGGGTTTGTTAACACCGGGGAGCTGTTTTTT
12	-	TRBV7-2	once	TRBJ2-3	CASSIFTDTQYF	TGTGCCAGCAGCATTTTCACAGATACGCAGTATTTT
15	TRBD2	TRBV9	-	TRBJ2-7	CASSVDPSGGYEQYF	TGTGCCAGCAGCGTAGATCCTAGCGGGGGCTACGAGCAGTACTTC
15	-	TRBV5-1	once	TRBJ2-6	CASSAGNSGANVLTF	TGCGCCAGCAGCGCCGGGAACTCTGGGGCCAACGTCCTGACTTTC
13	-	TRBV29-1	-	TRBJ2-1	CSATSRAYNEQFF	TGCAGCGCAACTAGCAGGGCCTACAATGAGCAGTTCTTC
13	-	TRBV10-3	few	TRBJ2-7	CAISPGTYREQYF	TGTGCCATCAGCCCCGGGACTTATCGCGAGCAGTACTTC
12	-	TRBV29-1	-	TRBJ1-1	CSVESGATEAFF	TGCAGCGTTGAATCAGGGGCCACTGAAGCTTTCTTT
19	TRBD2	TRBV4-1	once	TRBJ2-7	CASSQDPHSLAGGSYEQYF	TGCGCCAGCAGCCAAGATCCGCACTCCTTAGCGGGGGGCTCCTACGAGCAGTACTTC
19	TRBD2	TRBV13	-	TRBJ2-7	CASSLKSRWAGEITYEQYF	TGTGCCAGCAGCTTAAAGTCACGATGGGCGGGAGAAATAACCTACGAGCAGTACTTC
13	-	TRBV7-3	-	TRBJ2-2	CASSLSVDGELFF	TGTGCCAGCAGCTTATCTGTGGACGGGGAGCTGTTTTTT
14	TRBD2	TRBV7-2	-	TRBJ2-6	CGSGGYSGANVLTF	TGCGGCAGCGGGGGGTACTCTGGGGCCAACGTCCTGACTTTC
15	TRBD1	TRBV19	-	TRBJ2-7	CASSPTGAPSYEQYF	TGTGCCAGTAGTCCAACAGGGGCCCCCTCCTACGAGCAGTACTTC
16	-	TRBV6-1	-	TRBJ2-7	CASSESRQGILAEQYF	TGTGCCAGCAGTGAAAGTAGGCAGGGTATTTTGGCCGAGCAGTACTTC
11	-	TRBV7-2	-	TRBJ2-7	CASSLAFEQYF	TGTGCCAGCAGCTTAGCGTTCGAGCAGTACTTC
14	-	TRBV29-1	-	TRBJ2-1	CSVSSGRTYNEQFF	TGCAGCGTCAGCAGTGGCAGGACCTACAATGAGCAGTTCTTC
16	TRBD2	TRBV4-2	-	TRBJ2-3	CASSQARGGPVDTQYF	TGTGCCAGCAGCCAAGCCCGCGGGGGGCCGGTAGATACGCAGTATTTT
15	-	TRBV6-5	-	TRBJ1-6	CASSYYRPYNSPLHF	TGTGCCAGCAGTTACTACCGTCCCTATAATTCACCCCTCCACTTT
14	TRBD1	TRBV13	-	TRBJ1-2	CASSLGQGGYGYTF	TGTGCCAGCAGCTTAGGACAGGGGGGCTATGGCTACACCTTC
17	-	TRBV4-1	-	TRBJ2-2	CASSQVLIRGLGGELFF	TGCGCCAGCAGCCAAGTGCTCATACGAGGGCTGGGCGGGGAGCTGTTTTTT
14	-	TRBV2	-	TRBJ2-5	CASNWDRRGGTQYF	TGTGCCAGCAATTGGGACAGGCGGGGGGGTACCCAGTACTTC
14	TRBD2	TRBV19	-	TRBJ2-7	CASSALAGGYEQYF	TGTGCCAGTAGTGCACTAGCGGGAGGGTACGAGCAGTACTTC
17	TRBD2	TRBV4-1	-	TRBJ2-5	CASSQEASGRVGGTQYF	TGCGCCAGCAGCCAAGAAGCTAGCGGGAGGGTTGGAGGGACCCAGTACTTC
13	-	TRBV4-1	-	TRBJ1-2	CASSGRRYSGYTF	TGCGCCAGCAGCGGACGGCGGTATTCGGGCTACACCTTC
13	TRBD2	TRBV7-3	-	TRBJ2-3	CASRLAGADTQYF	TGTGCCAGCAGACTAGCGGGAGCAGATACGCAGTATTTT
14	TRBD1	TRBV6-1	few	TRBJ1-2	CASSLDRANYGYTF	TGTGCCAGCAGCCTTGACAGGGCTAACTATGGCTACACCTTC
13	TRBD1	TRBV6-1	-	TRBJ2-7	CASRRQQGYEQYF	TGTGCCAGCAGACGGCAACAGGGGTACGAGCAGTACTTC
17	TRBD2	TRBV7-9	few	TRBJ2-3	CASSFGTSGSRTDTQYF	TGTGCCAGCAGCTTCGGGACTAGCGGGAGTAGGACGGATACGCAGTATTTT
12	-	TRBV27	-	TRBJ2-7	CASTGRGSEQYF	TGTGCCAGCACCGGAAGGGGGAGCGAGCAGTACTTC
15	-	TRBV5-4	-	TRBJ2-2	CASSFVIGGSGELFF	TGTGCCAGCAGCTTCGTTATTGGGGGGTCCGGGGAGCTGTTTTTT
19	-	TRBV11-2	-	TRBJ2-1	CASSPSRSRRPSSYNEQFF	TGTGCCAGCAGCCCAAGTCGTTCCAGGAGGCCTAGTTCCTACAATGAGCAGTTCTTC
14	TRBD1	TRBV7-9	-	TRBJ2-7	CASRRQGSSYEQYF	TGTGCCAGCAGGAGACAGGGTAGCTCCTACGAGCAGTACTTC
17	TRBD2	TRBV9	-	TRBJ2-2	CASSVGLAGGLTGELFF	TGTGCCAGCAGCGTAGGTCTAGCGGGGGGTCTCACCGGGGAGCTGTTTTTT
14	-	TRBV2	-	TRBJ2-5	CASRVGLPLETQYF	TGTGCCAGCAGGGTTGGACTACCTCTGGAGACCCAGTACTTC
17	-	TRBV5-1	-	TRBJ2-5	CASSLGAVAGLQETQYF	TGCGCCAGCAGCTTGGGGGCTGTGGCGGGCCTGCAAGAGACCCAGTACTTC
16	TRBD2	TRBV15	-	TRBJ2-3	CATSGVAGLGTDTQYF	TGTGCCACCAGCGGGGTAGCGGGATTGGGCACAGATACGCAGTATTTT
12	TRBD1	TRBV6-1	few	TRBJ1-2	CASPDRDGGYTF	TGTGCCAGCCCGGACAGGGATGGCGGCTACACCTTC
13	-	TRBV6-4	-	TRBJ2-7	CASTRGLSHEQYF	TGTGCCAGCACACGGGGTTTGAGCCACGAGCAGTACTTC
14	-	TRBV18	-	TRBJ2-4	CASSPYGGKNIQYF	TGTGCCAGCTCACCATATGGGGGCAAAAACATTCAGTACTTC
16	-	TRBV5-5	-	TRBJ1-1	CASSLGQGPQNTEAFF	TGTGCCAGCAGCCTGGGGCAGGGACCTCAGAACACTGAAGCTTTCTTT
16	-	TRBV7-9	-	TRBJ2-7	CASSLSYRSGSYEQYF	TGTGCCAGCAGCTTATCCTATCGTTCGGGAAGCTACGAGCAGTACTTC
15	TRBD2	TRBV9	-	TRBJ2-7	CASSVGDGGAYEQYF	TGTGCCAGCAGCGTAGGGGACGGGGGGGCCTACGAGCAGTACTTC
13	-	TRBV18	-	TRBJ1-1	CASSTIGNTEAFF	TGTGCCAGCTCAACAATAGGGAACACTGAAGCTTTCTTT
13	-	TRBV9	-	TRBJ1-1	CASNTPGHTEAFF	TGTGCCAGCAACACCCCTGGGCACACTGAAGCTTTCTTT